Reported below is one TCR beta chain. The target antigen is unknown. The germline CDR1 and CDR2 sequences are SGHRS and YFSETQ. The CDR3 loop spans 12 amino acids. The V end lost 4 bases, the J end lost 4 bases, and 9 bases lay between the germline ends. This sample was taken from a study of beta chain features in type 1 diabetes. A CD45RO/CCR7/CD25/CD127/CD95/CD27 panel sorted naive, central memory, regulatory and stem cell-like memory CD4+ cells. The authors reverse transcribed all of the isolated RNA, so sequencing captured expressed TCRB transcripts. Several million reads per sample on average were obtained from naive, central memory and regulatory T cell samples. The repertoire was sequenced with immunoSEQ multiplex PCR; TCRdb's copy has only in-frame clones and lacks some. The sample records about 660,000 clones, over 13% being singletons. General study points: No resolution was reached here on whether HLA type influences TCRB rearrangement. Within each of all four CD4+ subsets, Type 1 diabetes patients had TCRB CDR3s that were moderately but significantly shorter.

J is TRBJ2-7 and V is TRBV5-1, with D perhaps TRBD1 (6 bases). The source of this sequence is a man aged 18 to 35 with type 1 diabetes. Sequenced input: naive CD4+ T cells from blood. The CDR3, as DNA: TGCGCCAGCAGCGAACAGGGATACGAGCAGTACTTC. Translated: CASSEQGYEQYF.